This T cell receptor (beta chain) was observed in a study of T cell responses to AZD1222 COVID-19 vaccine. The V end was cut by 5 bases, the J end by 5 bases, with 23 bases between. This CDR3 has 17 amino acids. The germline V gene encodes CDR1 SGHVS and CDR2 FQNEAQ. TCRdb's copy holds only in-frame clones and misses some; the assay was immunoSEQ multiplex PCR. The data contain more than 100,000 clones, 93% of them seen just once; the ten biggest clones take up less than 6%. The material sequenced was peripheral blood, taken 28 days after the second AZD1222 dose. The origin of this receptor is an adult who received the AZD1222 COVID-19 vaccine. The V gene is TRBV7-8, the J gene TRBJ2-3; either TRBD1 or TRBD2 may supply D (5 bases each). The CDR3 region is CASSPLRPGRLLDTQYF. The CDR3 DNA sequence: TGTGCCAGCAGCCCCCTTCGACCGGGACGCTTATTAGATACGCAGTATTTT.